This TCR beta chain was sequenced for a study of blood T cells in healthy people across ages. This clonotype has more than one count but fewer than ten. The J segment lost 5 bases and the V segment lost 6 bases, leaving 14 bases of the junction unmatched. CDR3 length: 16 residues. Germline CDR1 and CDR2: DFQATT and SNEGSKA (reference sequence). A second PCR, run for about 7 to 11 cycles, used a sample-barcoded 5' primer plus a J-beta primer mix. In TCRdb, the 5' RACE reads were re-called with MiXCR into one record per CDR3 protein. The table shows hundreds of thousands of distinct CDR3 sequences, with approximately 49% occurring only once.

Sequencing input: blood. The clonotype comes from a woman aged 55-69 years in good health. The J gene is TRBJ2-5, the V gene TRBV20-1; 11 bases line up with TRBD2. CDR3 DNA sequence: TGCAGTGCCCTTTGGAGGGTTACTAGCGGGAGCGAGACCCAGTACTTC. Translated: CSALWRVTSGSETQYF.